This T cell receptor beta chain emerged from a study of blood T cell repertoires in COVID-19. Trimming pared 4 bases from V and 9 bases from J, leaving 7 bases between. This CDR3 spans 12 amino acids. Germline V gene sequence: CDR1 SGHTA, CDR2 FQGNSA. Profiling relied on immunoSEQ multiplex PCR, and the TCRdb table lists in-frame clones only, not all of them. The sample includes 250,000 to 300,000 clones, about 90% seen only once; the top ten take around 2.3%. This clone was counted between two and nine times. The chain couples TRBV7-2 to TRBJ1-6, with D possibly TRBD1 on 6 matching bases. Specimen: peripheral blood. The receptor was derived from a woman aged 60-75 years with COVID-19, enrolled during active disease. The CDR3 bases are TGTGCCAGCAGCTACAGGGCTTCACCCCTCCACTTT. Its translation: CASSYRASPLHF. The full variable domain, completed using reference TRBV7-2 and TRBJ1-6, is GAGVSQSPSNKVTEKGKDVELRCDPISGHTALYWYRQSLGQGLEFLIYFQGNSAPDKSGLPSDRFSAERTGGSVSTLTIQRTQQEDSAVYLCASSYRASPLHFGNGTRLTVT.